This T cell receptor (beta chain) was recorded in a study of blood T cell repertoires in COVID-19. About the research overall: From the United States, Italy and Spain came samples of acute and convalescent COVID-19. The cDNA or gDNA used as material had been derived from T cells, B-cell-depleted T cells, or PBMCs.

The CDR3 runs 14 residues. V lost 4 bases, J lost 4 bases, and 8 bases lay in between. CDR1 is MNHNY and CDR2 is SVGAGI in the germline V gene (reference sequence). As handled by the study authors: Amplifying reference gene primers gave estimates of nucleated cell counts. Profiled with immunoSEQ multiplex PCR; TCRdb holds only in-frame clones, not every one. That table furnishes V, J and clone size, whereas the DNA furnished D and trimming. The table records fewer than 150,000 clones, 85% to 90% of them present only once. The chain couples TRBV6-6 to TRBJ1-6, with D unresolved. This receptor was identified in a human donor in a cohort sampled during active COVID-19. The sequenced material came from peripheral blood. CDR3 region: CASSSQAYNSPLHF. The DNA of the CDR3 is TGTGCCAGCAGTTCCCAGGCTTATAATTCACCCCTCCACTTT.